Listed here are 2 T cell receptor beta chains from one sample, sequenced in a study of regulatory T cells in long-lasting Graves disease. This sample's time point: persistent/refractory GD, antithyroid drugs over 5 years with positive TRAb. Researchers made the TCR library from RNA that was extracted from PBMCs. The TCR beta library used iRepertoire HTBI primers with Arm-PCR amplification of CDR3. MiXCR was run by TCRdb on the multiplex PCR reads, yielding one entry per CDR3 protein. Seen here are a few hundred thousand distinct CDR3 sequences, 20% to 30% observed once, and the top ten hold about 27%. Sequenced material: peripheral blood mononuclear cells (PBMCs), taken when the disease was refractory, from a patient treated with antithyroid drugs. These receptors came from a female donor with Graves disease.

The gene calls are TRBV7-2 and TRBJ2-3; unclear D gene. Germline V gives CDR1 SGHTA, CDR2 FQGNSA. V was clipped by 5 bases and J by 5 bases, with 20 bases between them. CDR3 length: 16 amino acids. This CDR3 reads CASSHRTVGDRDTQYF. In DNA, the CDR3 is TGTGCCAGCAGCCATAGGACGGTAGGAGATCGAGATACGCAGTATTTT.

This clonotype was seen at least ten times. The chain has TRBV10-3 and TRBJ2-7, with unresolved D. Trimming removed 8 bases at V and 3 bases at J, with 8 bases between. The CDR3 is made up of 11 amino acids. Germline-derived CDR1 and CDR2 are ENHRY and SYGVKD. CDR3 sequence: CAISTGYEQYF. CDR3 DNA: TGTGCCATCTCGACCGGCTACGAGCAGTACTTC.